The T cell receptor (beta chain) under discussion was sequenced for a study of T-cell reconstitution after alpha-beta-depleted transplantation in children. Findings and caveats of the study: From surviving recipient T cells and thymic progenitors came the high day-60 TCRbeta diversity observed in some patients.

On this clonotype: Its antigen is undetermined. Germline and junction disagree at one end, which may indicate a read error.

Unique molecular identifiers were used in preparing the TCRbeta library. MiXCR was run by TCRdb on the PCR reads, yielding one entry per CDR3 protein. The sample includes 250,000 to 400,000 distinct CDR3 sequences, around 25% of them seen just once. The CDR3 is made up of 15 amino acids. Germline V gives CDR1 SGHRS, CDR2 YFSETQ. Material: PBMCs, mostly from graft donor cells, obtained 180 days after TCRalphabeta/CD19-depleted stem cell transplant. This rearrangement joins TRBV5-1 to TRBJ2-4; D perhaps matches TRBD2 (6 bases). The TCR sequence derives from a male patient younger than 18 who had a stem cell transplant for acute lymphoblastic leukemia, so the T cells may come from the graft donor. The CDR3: CASSLALARKNIQSF. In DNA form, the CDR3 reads TGCGCCAGCAGCTTGGCGCTAGCGAGGAAGAACATTCAGTCCTTC.